This T cell receptor (beta chain) was obtained from a study of T cell responses to AZD1222 COVID-19 vaccine. The CDR3 sequence is 14 residues long. Trimming removed 4 bases from V and 3 bases from J, with 12 bases in between. Germline V gene sequence: CDR1 ENHRY, CDR2 SYGVKD. Sequencing used immunoSEQ multiplex PCR; TCRdb keeps in-frame clones, though not all of them. The data hold some 130,000 clones, with 75% to 95% observed a single time. Sequenced here: peripheral blood, sampled 28 days after the second AZD1222 dose. The rearrangement joins TRBV10-3 to TRBJ1-1; TRBD1 might be the D (6 bases). This TCR came from an adult who received the AZD1222 COVID-19 vaccine. CDR3 loop: CAISGVRGDTEAFF. CDR3 nucleotides: TGTGCCATCAGTGGGGTCAGGGGAGACACTGAAGCTTTCTTT.